The rows below give T cell receptor beta chains drawn from one sample of a study of T cell responses to AZD1222 COVID-19 vaccine. Assay: immunoSEQ multiplex PCR; the TCRdb copy retains only in-frame clones and omits some. The sample shows about 150,000 clones, roughly 87% of them seen only once. The sample consisted of peripheral blood, taken 28 days after the second AZD1222 dose. The receptors originated from an adult who received the AZD1222 COVID-19 vaccine. Each CDR3 is given with its conserved first and last residue. D genes are given only for firm matches. Clone size is not always given. Where it is, it says once, few, many or a class for expanded clones.

J | V | size | D | CDR3 | DNA
TRBJ1-1 | TRBV9 | once | TRBD1 | CASNPGQGDTEAFF | TGTGCCAGCAACCCGGGGCAGGGGGATACTGAAGCTTTCTTT
TRBJ1-5 | TRBV6-5 | - | - | CASSTAEGGQPQHF | TGTGCCAGCAGTACAGCCGAGGGGGGTCAGCCCCAGCATTTT
TRBJ2-2 | TRBV9 | - | - | CASSVDPSASTGELFF | TGTGCCAGCAGCGTAGATCCTAGCGCGAGCACCGGGGAGCTGTTTTTT
TRBJ2-7 | TRBV3-1/TRBV3-2 | - | TRBD1 | CASSQRDSSYEQYF | TGTGCCAGCAGCCAAAGGGACAGCTCCTACGAGCAGTACTTC
TRBJ2-1 | TRBV7-7 | - | TRBD1 | CASSLGTGVTNEQFF | TGTGCCAGCAGCTTAGGGACAGGGGTCACCAATGAGCAGTTCTTC
TRBJ2-7 | TRBV3-1/TRBV3-2 | once | - | CASSHGATEQYF | TGTGCCAGCAGCCACGGAGCTACGGAGCAGTACTTC
TRBJ1-6 | TRBV27 | once | TRBD1 | CASSLVPAGGGSPLHF | TGTGCCAGCAGCCTCGTCCCTGCAGGGGGCGGGTCACCCCTCCACTTT
TRBJ1-1 | TRBV6-2/TRBV6-3 | - | TRBD1 | CASSAYDRGLDTEAFF | TGTGCCAGCAGCGCCTACGACAGGGGGCTTGACACTGAAGCTTTCTTT
TRBJ1-6 | TRBV10-3 | - | - | CAISESGSHSNSPLHF | TGTGCCATCAGTGAGTCGGGTTCACACTCGAATTCACCCCTCCACTTT
TRBJ1-5 | TRBV6-6 | - | TRBD1 | CASSQRDRTNQPQHF | TGTGCCAGCAGCCAGCGGGACAGGACAAATCAGCCCCAGCATTTT
TRBJ2-2 | TRBV18 | - | - | CASSPDGGELFF | TGTGCCAGCTCACCGGACGGCGGGGAGCTGTTTTTT
TRBJ1-6 | TRBV5-6 | - | - | CASSSGRGSPLHF | TGTGCCAGCAGCTCCGGACGGGGGTCACCCCTCCACTTT
TRBJ2-1 | TRBV7-2 | - | - | CASSLGLGIYNEQFF | TGTGCCAGCAGCTTAGGGCTAGGCATATACAATGAGCAGTTCTTC
TRBJ1-6 | TRBV7-9 | - | TRBD1 | CASSGTGPSSYNSPLHF | TGTGCCAGCAGCGGGACAGGGCCCTCCTCCTATAATTCACCCCTCCACTTT
TRBJ2-1 | TRBV3-1/TRBV3-2 | - | TRBD2 | CASSQESTSGRKQFF | TGTGCCAGCAGCCAAGAAAGCACTAGCGGTCGGAAGCAGTTCTTC
TRBJ1-1 | TRBV7-3 | - | - | CASSLTKNTEAFF | TGTGCCAGCAGCTTAACGAAAAACACTGAAGCTTTCTTT
TRBJ1-1 | TRBV28 | once | - | CASSLGGRGIGTEAFF | TGTGCCAGCAGTTTAGGAGGGCGAGGGATAGGCACTGAAGCTTTCTTT
TRBJ1-1 | TRBV3-1/TRBV3-2 | - | - | CASSQEFRGNTEAFF | TGTGCCAGCAGCCAAGAGTTCAGGGGGAACACTGAAGCTTTCTTT
TRBJ1-4 | TRBV9 | - | - | CASSVRGVTNEKLFF | TGTGCCAGCAGCGTAAGGGGGGTGACTAATGAAAAACTGTTTTTT
TRBJ2-1 | TRBV4-1 | - | - | CASSQVLRRTDYNEQFF | TGCGCCAGCAGCCAAGTTTTGCGGAGAACCGACTACAATGAGCAGTTCTTC
TRBJ1-5 | TRBV5-8 | - | - | CASSKQGYSNQPQHF | TGTGCCAGCAGCAAACAGGGATATAGCAATCAGCCCCAGCATTTT
TRBJ2-7 | TRBV3-1/TRBV3-2 | - | - | CASSQGAGVANEQYF | TGTGCCAGCAGCCAAGGGGCAGGGGTTGCCAACGAGCAGTACTTC
TRBJ2-3 | TRBV6-5 | - | - | CASRWQSKTDTQYF | TGTGCCAGCAGGTGGCAATCGAAGACAGATACGCAGTATTTT
TRBJ2-7 | TRBV28 | - | - | CASSSSPDYEQYF | TGTGCCAGCAGTTCCTCGCCCGATTACGAGCAGTACTTC
TRBJ2-5 | TRBV11-3 | - | TRBD1 | CASSLGADRVRETQYF | TGTGCCAGCAGCTTAGGGGCGGACAGGGTCAGGGAGACCCAGTACTTC
TRBJ1-2 | TRBV6-4 | - | - | CASSDPSAGRYTF | TGTGCCAGCAGTGACCCGTCGGCAGGGCGCTACACCTTC
TRBJ1-1 | TRBV28 | - | TRBD1 | CASTLRGGWVNTEAFF | TGTGCCAGCACCCTGAGAGGGGGCTGGGTTAACACTGAAGCTTTCTTT
TRBJ2-1 | TRBV11-2 | - | - | CASSLVPLTYNEQFF | TGTGCCAGCAGCTTAGTGCCTTTAACCTACAATGAGCAGTTCTTC
TRBJ1-5 | TRBV28 | - | - | CASSLKFWGSNQPQHF | TGTGCCAGCAGTTTGAAGTTTTGGGGCTCTAATCAGCCCCAGCATTTT
TRBJ1-2 | TRBV6-4 | - | - | CASSDGGASYGYTF | TGTGCCAGCAGTGATGGGGGAGCCTCCTATGGCTACACCTTC
TRBJ2-7 | TRBV7-3 | once | TRBD2 | CASSAGLAVEQYF | TGTGCCAGCAGCGCGGGACTAGCGGTCGAGCAGTACTTC
TRBJ2-1 | TRBV28 | - | TRBD2 | CASSRIAGGRNEQFF | TGTGCCAGCAGTCGAATAGCGGGAGGGAGGAATGAGCAGTTCTTC
TRBJ1-2 | TRBV12-3/TRBV12-4 | - | - | CASSLGLRGGYTF | TGTGCCAGCAGTTTAGGCTTAAGAGGTGGCTACACCTTC
TRBJ1-6 | TRBV6-5 | - | - | CASSLASGNSPLHF | TGTGCCAGCAGTTTAGCCTCAGGAAATTCACCCCTCCACTTT